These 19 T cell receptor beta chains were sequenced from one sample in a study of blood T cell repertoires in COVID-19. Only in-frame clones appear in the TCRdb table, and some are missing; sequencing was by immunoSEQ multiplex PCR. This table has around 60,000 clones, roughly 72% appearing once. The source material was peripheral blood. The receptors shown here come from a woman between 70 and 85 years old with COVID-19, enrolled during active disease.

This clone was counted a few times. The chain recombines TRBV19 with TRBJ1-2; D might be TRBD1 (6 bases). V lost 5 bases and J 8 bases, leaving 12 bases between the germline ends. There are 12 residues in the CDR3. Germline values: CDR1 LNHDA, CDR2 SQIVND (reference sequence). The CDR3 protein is CASSWAQGGYTF. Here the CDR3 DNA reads TGTGCCAGTAGTTGGGCTCAGGGGGGCTACACCTTC.

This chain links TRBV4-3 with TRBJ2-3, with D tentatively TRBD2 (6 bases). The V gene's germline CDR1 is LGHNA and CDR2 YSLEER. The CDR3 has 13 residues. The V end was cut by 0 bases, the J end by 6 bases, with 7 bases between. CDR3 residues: CASSQERGDTQYF. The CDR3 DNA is TGCGCCAGCAGCCAAGAACGGGGGGATACGCAGTATTTT.

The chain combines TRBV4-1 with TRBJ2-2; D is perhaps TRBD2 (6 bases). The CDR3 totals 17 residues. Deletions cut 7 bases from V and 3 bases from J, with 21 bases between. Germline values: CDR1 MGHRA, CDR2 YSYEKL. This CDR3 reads CASTKTGTLLYTGELFF. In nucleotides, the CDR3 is TGCGCCAGCACCAAAACCGGGACTCTACTTTACACCGGGGAGCTGTTTTTT.

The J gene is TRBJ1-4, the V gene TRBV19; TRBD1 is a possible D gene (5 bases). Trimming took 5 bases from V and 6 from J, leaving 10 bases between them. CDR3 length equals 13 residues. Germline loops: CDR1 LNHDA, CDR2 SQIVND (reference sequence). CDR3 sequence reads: CASSRGYYEKLFF. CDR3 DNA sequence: TGTGCCAGTAGTCGGGGGTATTATGAAAAACTGTTTTTT.

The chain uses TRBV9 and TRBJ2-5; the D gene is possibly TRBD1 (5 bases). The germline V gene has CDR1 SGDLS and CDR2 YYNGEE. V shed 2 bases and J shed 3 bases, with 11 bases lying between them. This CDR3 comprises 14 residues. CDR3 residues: CASSVLIGEETQYF. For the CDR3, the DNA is TGTGCCAGCAGCGTCCTCATAGGGGAAGAGACCCAGTACTTC.

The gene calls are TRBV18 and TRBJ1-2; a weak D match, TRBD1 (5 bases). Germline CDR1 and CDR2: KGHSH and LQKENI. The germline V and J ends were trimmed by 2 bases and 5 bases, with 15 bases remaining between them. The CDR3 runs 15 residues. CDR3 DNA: TGTGCCAGCTCACCAGACATGGGACTGTTTTATGGCTACACCTTC. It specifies CASSPDMGLFYGYTF.

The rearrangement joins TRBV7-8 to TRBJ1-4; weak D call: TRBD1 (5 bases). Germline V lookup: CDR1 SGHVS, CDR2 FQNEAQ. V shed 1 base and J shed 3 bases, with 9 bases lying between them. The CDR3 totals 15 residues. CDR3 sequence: CASSLEGISNEKLFF. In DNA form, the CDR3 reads TGTGCCAGCAGCTTAGAGGGGATATCTAATGAAAAACTGTTTTTT.

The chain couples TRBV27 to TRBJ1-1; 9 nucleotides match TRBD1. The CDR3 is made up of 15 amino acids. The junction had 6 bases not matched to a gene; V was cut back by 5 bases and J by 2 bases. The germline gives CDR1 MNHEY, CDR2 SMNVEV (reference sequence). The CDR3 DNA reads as TGTGCCAGCAGTCCTGACAGGGGGGCAAACACTGAAGCTTTCTTT. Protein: CASSPDRGANTEAFF.

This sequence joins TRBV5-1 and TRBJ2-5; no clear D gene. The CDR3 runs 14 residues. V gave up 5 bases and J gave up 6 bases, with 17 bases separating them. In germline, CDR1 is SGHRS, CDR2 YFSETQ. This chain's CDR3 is CASRTDRSRQTQYF. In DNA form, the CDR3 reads TGCGCCAGCAGGACCGATAGAAGCAGGCAGACCCAGTACTTC. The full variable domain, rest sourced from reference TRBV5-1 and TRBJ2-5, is KAGVTQTPRYLIKTRGQQVTLSCSPISGHRSVSWYQQTPGQGLQFLFEYFSETQRNKGNFPGRFSGRQFSNSRSEMNVSTLELGDSALYLCASRTDRSRQTQYFGPGTRLLVL.

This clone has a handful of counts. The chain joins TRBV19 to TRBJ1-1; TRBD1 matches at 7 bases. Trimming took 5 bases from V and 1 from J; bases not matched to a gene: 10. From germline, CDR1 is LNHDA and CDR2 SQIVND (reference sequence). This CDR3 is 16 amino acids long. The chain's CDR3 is CASSPIGGAANTEAFF. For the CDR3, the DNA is TGTGCCAGTAGTCCCATAGGGGGCGCGGCGAACACTGAAGCTTTCTTT.

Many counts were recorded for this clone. The CDR3 is CASSLAGDSNTIYF. The CDR3 bases are TGCGCCAGCAGCTTGGCAGGGGATTCGAACACCATATATTTT. The chain joins TRBV5-1 to TRBJ1-3; D possibly corresponds to TRBD1 (6 bases). CDR3 size: 14 residues. The V gene's germline CDR1 is SGHRS and CDR2 YFSETQ. The germline V and J ends were trimmed by 0 bases and 7 bases, with 11 bases remaining between them.

The chain's CDR3 is CASSLLAETQYF. CDR3 in DNA: TGTGCCAGCAGCTTATTGGCAGAGACCCAGTACTTC. The chain employs TRBV7-8 and TRBJ2-5; no reliable D call. The CDR3 covers 12 residues. Germline V lookup: CDR1 SGHVS, CDR2 FQNEAQ. With 2 bases removed from V and 4 bases from J, the gap between germline ends came to 5 bases. Full variable domain (rest looked up from reference TRBV7-8 and TRBJ2-5): GAGVSQSPRYKVAKRGQDVALRCDPISGHVSLFWYQQALGQGPEFLTYFQNEAQLDKSGLPSDRFFAERPEGSVSTLKIQRTQQEDSAVYLCASSLLAETQYFGPGTRLLVL.

Here the CDR3 reads CASSDPTERDEQYV. The CDR3 DNA is TGTGCCAGCAGTGACCCTACCGAGCGGGACGAGCAGTACGTC. The chain uses TRBV6-2 or TRBV6-3 and TRBJ2-7, with TRBD2 as a possible D gene (6 bases). Trimming stripped 5 bases from V and 5 bases from J, with 16 bases between. In germline, CDR1 is MNHEY, CDR2 SVGEGT. This CDR3 contains 14 residues.

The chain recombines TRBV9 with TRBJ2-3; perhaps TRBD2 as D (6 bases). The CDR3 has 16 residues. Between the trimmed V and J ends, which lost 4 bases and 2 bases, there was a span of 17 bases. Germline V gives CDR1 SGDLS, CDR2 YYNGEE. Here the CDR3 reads CASSPLAGRDTDTQYF. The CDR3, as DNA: TGTGCCAGCAGCCCCCTAGCCGGGAGAGACACAGATACGCAGTATTTT.

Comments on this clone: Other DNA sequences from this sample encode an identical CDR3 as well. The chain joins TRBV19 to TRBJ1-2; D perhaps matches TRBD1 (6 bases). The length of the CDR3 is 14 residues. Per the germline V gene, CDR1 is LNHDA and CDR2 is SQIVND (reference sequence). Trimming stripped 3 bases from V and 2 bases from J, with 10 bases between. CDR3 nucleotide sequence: TGTGCCAGTAGTATGGGCCAGGGGAACTATGGCTACACCTTC. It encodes CASSMGQGNYGYTF.

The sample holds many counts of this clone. This CDR3 reads CASSPDRGGYNEQFF. The CDR3 coding sequence is TGTGCCAGCAGCCCAGATAGGGGAGGTTACAATGAGCAGTTCTTC. The chain carries TRBV9 and TRBJ2-1, with D perhaps matching TRBD2 (6 bases). Germline assignment: CDR1 SGDLS and CDR2 YYNGEE. The CDR3 has 15 amino acids. Trimming left V 4 bases short and J 4 bases short, with 15 bases between.

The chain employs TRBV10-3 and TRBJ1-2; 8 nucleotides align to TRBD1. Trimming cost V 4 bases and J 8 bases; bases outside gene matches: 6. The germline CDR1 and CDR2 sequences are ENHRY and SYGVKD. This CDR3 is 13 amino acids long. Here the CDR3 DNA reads TGTGCCATCAGTGCGTCAGGGGGCGTCGGCTACACCTTC. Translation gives CAISASGGVGYTF.

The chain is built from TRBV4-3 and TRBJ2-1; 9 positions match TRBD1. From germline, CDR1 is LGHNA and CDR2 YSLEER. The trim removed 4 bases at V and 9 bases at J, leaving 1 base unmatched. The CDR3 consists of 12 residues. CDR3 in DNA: TGCGCCAGCAGCCTGGGACAGGGTGAGCAGTTCTTC. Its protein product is CASSLGQGEQFF.

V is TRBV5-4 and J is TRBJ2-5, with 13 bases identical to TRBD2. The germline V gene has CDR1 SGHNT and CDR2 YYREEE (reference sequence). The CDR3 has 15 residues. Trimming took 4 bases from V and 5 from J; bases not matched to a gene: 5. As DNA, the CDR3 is TGTGCCAGCAGCCGGACTAGCGGGAGTGAGGAGACCCAGTACTTC. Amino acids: CASSRTSGSEETQYF.